These 3 T cell receptor beta chains were all obtained from the same sample, sequenced in a study of T cells after yellow fever vaccination. TCRdb called the 5' RACE reads again in MiXCR, with one record for every CDR3 protein. Among hundreds of thousands of distinct CDR3 sequences listed, 13% were seen once. The starting material was PBMCs, obtained on the day of the yellow fever booster vaccination. All receptors derive from a man aged 25 to 45 who received the YFV17D yellow fever vaccine.

This chain links TRBV12-3 or TRBV12-4 with TRBJ1-1; D remains unclear. This CDR3 comprises 13 residues. Trimming took 8 bases from V and 4 from J, leaving 14 bases between them. CDR3: CASLDGSPTEAFF. The CDR3 nucleotides are TGTGCCAGCTTGGACGGCAGCCCCACTGAAGCTTTCTTT.

The chain employs TRBV11-2 and TRBJ2-3; a possible D gene is TRBD2 (6 bases). Germline V lookup: CDR1 SGHAT, CDR2 FQNNGV. V was trimmed by 4 bases and J by 0 bases, leaving 11 bases between them. CDR3 length: 15 amino acids. The CDR3 bases are TGTGCCAGCAGCTCTTATAGCGGAAGCACAGATACGCAGTATTTT. Amino acid sequence: CASSSYSGSTDTQYF.

The V gene is TRBV12-3 or TRBV12-4, the J gene TRBJ2-2; D tentatively reads TRBD1 or TRBD2 (5 bases each). Trimming took 4 bases from V and 0 from J, leaving 12 bases between them. CDR3 length: 16 amino acids. In nucleotides, the CDR3 is TGTGCCAGCAGTTGGGGACGGGCCCCGAACACCGGGGAGCTGTTTTTT. This codes for CASSWGRAPNTGELFF.